The subject of this entry is one TCR beta chain. Its specificity is not known. These data originate in a study of CD8+CD57+ T cells in acquired aplastic anemia. Study information: In CD4+ cells, healthy donors produced an average of approximately 11 million reads.

It was genomic DNA that served as the template for profiling TCR beta VDJ and CDR3. Each CDR3 protein is one row after TCRdb ran MiXCR on the reads. This sample has around 400,000 distinct CDR3 sequences, with 55% to 75% found just once. V was shortened by 9 bases and J by 0 bases, with 21 bases between the two germline ends. CDR3 length equals 17 residues. Germline V gene sequence: CDR1 MGHDK, CDR2 SYGVNS. Broader study findings: Any difference that existed in CD8+ Simpson's diversity between patients and controls was not significant.

The sample taken for sequencing was sorted CD4+, CD8+, or CD8+CD57+ T cells (not recorded which) from PBMCs. The source of this sequence is a human donor in good health, serving as a control. V gene TRBV25-1 combines with J gene TRBJ2-1; D possibly corresponds to TRBD2 (7 bases). The CDR3: CARSSGGSTSSYNEQFF. CDR3 bases: TGTGCCAGGAGCTCGGGGGGCAGCACAAGCTCCTACAATGAGCAGTTCTTC.